The table lists the clone carrying this TCR beta chain with many counts. Its target is unknown. This sample's TCRbeta library carried unique molecular identifier barcodes. TCRdb independently ran MiXCR on the PCR reads; one entry per CDR3 protein. The sample carries over 120,000 distinct CDR3 sequences, about 8.8% recorded once. The entry originates in a study of T-cell reconstitution after alpha-beta-depleted transplantation in children. General study findings and limits: Surviving recipient T cells and intrathymic progenitors accounted for some patients' high TCRbeta diversity at day 60. At around two months after transplant, the alpha-beta T cells were reportedly derived from several hundred expanded clones that came from non-depleted graft cells. Newly produced T cells mostly provided counts and TCRbeta diversity after one year, as hyperexpanded clones declined.

Germline V gene data show CDR1 as SGHTA and CDR2 as FQGNSA. The CDR3 is 14 residues long. The J segment lost 4 bases and the V segment lost 2 bases, leaving 3 bases of the junction unmatched. The source material was PBMCs, mostly from graft donor cells, sampled 180 days after TCRalphabeta/CD19-depleted stem cell transplant. V is TRBV7-2 and J is TRBJ1-2, with 8 bases lining up with TRBD1. This receptor was obtained from a female patient aged 2-9 years who had a stem cell transplant for congenital amegakaryocytic thrombocytopenia, so the T cells may come from the graft donor. CDR3 nucleotide sequence: TGTGCCAGCAGCTTAACAGGGGGACCCTATGGCTACACCTTC. This translates into CASSLTGGPYGYTF.